A selection of T cell receptor beta chains follows, all from one sample in a study of blood T cell repertoires in COVID-19. The repertoire was sequenced with immunoSEQ multiplex PCR; TCRdb's copy has only in-frame clones and lacks some. Of hundreds of thousands of clones listed, around nine tenths were seen once; the top ten hold around 4.5%. Sequenced material: peripheral blood. These receptors all stem from a woman aged 25 to 45 with acute or convalescent COVID-19. The CDR3 runs from the conserved cysteine through the conserved F or W. The D gene is left open where the match is weak. The size of a clone is reported for some rows only, either as once, few or many, or as a class for expanded clones.

v_call,d_call,j_call,clone_size,cdr3_aa,cdr3_nt
TRBV5-1,-,TRBJ1-5,-,CASSLVGARNQPQHF,TGCGCCAGCAGCTTGGTGGGAGCGCGCAATCAGCCCCAGCATTTT
TRBV27,TRBD2,TRBJ2-7,few,CASSLRAGGFYEQYF,TGTGCCAGCAGTTTAAGAGCGGGGGGATTCTACGAGCAGTACTTC
TRBV29-1,TRBD2,TRBJ2-2,-,CSVTLAGAGGELFF,TGCAGCGTGACTTTAGCGGGGGCTGGCGGGGAGCTGTTTTTT
TRBV2,-,TRBJ2-7,-,CATRTVYEQYF,TGTGCCACTAGGACAGTTTACGAGCAGTACTTC
TRBV5-4,TRBD2,TRBJ2-1,once,CASSAGQLSGGEQFF,TGTGCCAGCAGCGCGGGACAACTTAGCGGGGGGGAGCAGTTCTTC
TRBV18,-,TRBJ1-1,-,CASSPLAAIWTEAFF,TGTGCCAGCTCACCGCTCGCCGCTATTTGGACTGAAGCTTTCTTT
TRBV30,TRBD2,TRBJ2-3,-,CAWSGLAGSTDTQYF,TGTGCCTGGAGTGGTTTAGCGGGCAGCACAGATACGCAGTATTTT
TRBV6-6,-,TRBJ2-7,-,CASSLRLVPYEQYF,TGTGCCAGCAGCCTTCGACTAGTCCCCTACGAGCAGTACTTC
TRBV5-1,TRBD2,TRBJ2-6,-,CASSSTSGGAAGANVLTF,TGCGCCAGCTCCTCAACTAGCGGGGGGGCTGCTGGGGCCAACGTCCTGACTTTC
TRBV2,-,TRBJ1-5,-,CASSFSPETGLNQPQHF,TGTGCCAGCAGTTTTAGTCCGGAGACAGGACTCAATCAGCCCCAGCATTTT
TRBV3-1/TRBV3-2,-,TRBJ2-5,-,CASSQDSGGDEETQYF,TGTGCCAGCAGCCAAGATTCTGGCGGGGATGAAGAGACCCAGTACTTC
TRBV30,-,TRBJ1-1,-,CAWSSQGWPEAFF,TGTGCCTGGAGTTCTCAGGGATGGCCTGAAGCTTTCTTT
TRBV28,-,TRBJ1-5,-,CASSEGFRPQHF,TGTGCCAGCAGTGAGGGTTTCAGGCCCCAGCATTTT
TRBV4-1,TRBD1,TRBJ2-2,-,CASRRTGKGELFF,TGCGCCAGCAGGAGGACAGGGAAGGGTGAGCTGTTTTTT
TRBV5-1,-,TRBJ1-1,-,CASSLGGGSNTEAFF,TGCGCCAGCAGCTTGGGAGGAGGATCGAACACTGAAGCTTTCTTT
TRBV6-6,TRBD1,TRBJ1-1,once,CASSPRDRAEAFF,TGTGCCAGCAGTCCCCGGGACAGAGCTGAAGCTTTCTTT
TRBV7-9,TRBD1,TRBJ1-6,-,CASSLAGTGGSGSPLHF,TGTGCCAGCAGCTTAGCAGGGACAGGGGGATCTGGGTCACCCCTCCACTTT
TRBV28,TRBD1,TRBJ1-4,-,CASSLLGQGVGEKLFF,TGTGCCAGCAGTTTGTTGGGACAGGGGGTAGGTGAAAAACTGTTTTTT
TRBV3-1/TRBV3-2,TRBD1,TRBJ1-2,-,CASSQGRTGNYGYTF,TGTGCCAGCAGCCAAGGAAGGACAGGGAACTATGGCTACACCTTC
TRBV21-1,-,TRBJ2-5,-,CASSKALSDGTGETQYF,TGTGCCAGCAGCAAAGCGCTCTCAGACGGAACGGGAGAGACCCAGTACTTC